This paragraph covers one T cell receptor beta chain sequence. No antigen is known for it. The sample belongs to a study of T cell responses to AZD1222 COVID-19 vaccine. Study conclusions and caveats: Unmutated variant regions are reportedly the target of nearly half of TCRs that are spike-specific. Spike-specific TCR depth and breadth grew after two AZD1222 doses.

V lost 1 base and J lost 7, with 4 bases in between. The germline CDR1 and CDR2 sequences are SGHTA and FQGNSA. There are 11 residues in the CDR3. Method: immunoSEQ multiplex PCR; TCRdb's copy keeps in-frame clones and lacks some. The sample lists 200,000 to 250,000 clones; roughly 91% were seen once. This chain uses TRBV7-2 with TRBJ2-5; D uncertain. The clonotype comes from an adult in good health. This sample comprised peripheral blood, obtained on day 0 of MenACWY control vaccination. CDR3 amino acids: CASSLVGTQYF. CDR3 bases: TGTGCCAGCAGCTTAGTGGGGACCCAGTACTTC.